These 31 T cell receptor beta chains were all obtained from the same sample, sequenced in a study of cytomegalovirus exposure and HLA in healthy donors (dated by TCRdb to the late 2010s). Preparation of the library involved the immunoSEQ multiplex PCR assay. For the multiplex PCR, a mixture combining 60 forward primers for TCR Vbeta segments and 13 reverse primers for TCR Jbeta segments was used. This is the immuneACCESS table as TCRdb keeps it, with only in-frame sequences that have V and J called. A part of the clones is gone; compared with another copy, unresolved V genes explain less than half, and the rest is unexplained. The table for this sample lists some 92,000 clones; more than 70% of them were counted only once. The top ten clonotypes cover roughly 11% of the sample. Sequencing used PBMCs. These receptors all stem from a young man in good health and CMV-seropositive.

The genes are TRBV27 and TRBJ1-2; D perhaps matches TRBD1 (5 bases). The CDR3 covers 17 residues. V lost 5 bases and J 3 bases, leaving 22 bases between the germline ends. Germline assignment: CDR1 MNHEY and CDR2 SMNVEV (reference sequence). In DNA form, the CDR3 reads TGTGCCAGCAGTCCATCTCCGGGGGGATCGGACGACTATGGCTACACCTTC. This gives the protein CASSPSPGGSDDYGYTF.

The DNA of the CDR3 is TGTGCCAGCTCAACTAGTGGCGCGACTAATGAAAAACTGTTTTTT. The encoded protein is CASSTSGATNEKLFF. The rearrangement uses TRBV18 and TRBJ1-4, with unresolved D. CDR1 KGHSH and CDR2 LQKENI come from the germline V gene. CDR3 size: 15 residues. V was cut by 5 bases and J by 2 bases, with 12 bases left in between.

The CDR3 coding sequence is TGTGCCAGCAGCTTGTCCGGAGGTGGGACTAATGAAAAACTGTTTTTT. This sequence encodes CASSLSGGGTNEKLFF. The V gene is TRBV5-4, the J gene TRBJ1-4; no reliable D call. Trimming cost V 1 base and J 2 bases, with 12 bases left between them. Germline lookup yields CDR1 SGHNT and CDR2 YYREEE (reference sequence). CDR3 size: 16 residues.

This chain uses TRBV10-2 with TRBJ1-5, with D perhaps TRBD1 (5 bases). This CDR3 has 16 residues. CDR1 is WSHSY and CDR2 is SAAADI in the germline V gene. Trimming pared 0 bases from V and 1 base from J, leaving 10 bases between. The CDR3 reads CASSESIGGSNQPQHF. CDR3 sequence (DNA): TGCGCCAGCAGTGAGTCGATCGGGGGGAGCAATCAGCCCCAGCATTTT.

DNA of the CDR3: TGTGCCAGCAGCAAGGGCGGGACTTACGAGCAGTACTTC. Its protein is CASSKGGTYEQYF. This chain connects TRBV9 to TRBJ2-7, with D perhaps TRBD2 (6 bases). Germline-derived CDR1 and CDR2 are SGDLS and YYNGEE. The CDR3 is 13 amino acids. V shed 4 bases and J shed 4 bases, with 12 bases lying between them.

The chain couples TRBV27 to TRBJ2-2, with D maybe TRBD1 (5 bases). Trimming left V 5 bases short and J 7 bases short, with 14 bases between. The germline CDR1 and CDR2 sequences are MNHEY and SMNVEV (reference sequence). This CDR3 comprises 14 residues. This chain's CDR3 is CASSRTQGHGELFF. The CDR3 DNA sequence: TGTGCCAGCAGTCGAACCCAGGGCCACGGGGAGCTGTTTTTT.

This clone was recorded a few times. This chain uses TRBV30 with TRBJ1-1, with TRBD1 matching over 8 bases. CDR3 length: 15 residues. The germline gives CDR1 GTSNPN, CDR2 SVGIG (reference sequence). V shed 4 bases, J shed 5 bases, and the junction held 12 bases outside the gene matches. For the CDR3, the DNA is TGTGCCTGGACTACAGGGGGTGGATTAAGAACTGAAGCTTTCTTT. It translates to CAWTTGGGLRTEAFF.

This rearrangement joins TRBV6-5 to TRBJ1-1, with a tentative D call TRBD1 (5 bases). CDR1 MNHEY and CDR2 SVGAGI come from the germline V gene. The CDR3 extends over 13 amino acids. V dropped 4 bases and J dropped 5 bases, with 11 bases sitting between them. CDR3 sequence (DNA): TGTGCCAGCAGTTTCGCGGGGGAAACTGAAGCTTTCTTT. Protein: CASSFAGETEAFF.

The chain carries TRBV5-1 and TRBJ1-4; D unclear. V dropped 4 bases and J dropped 7 bases, with 11 bases sitting between them. The CDR3 loop spans 13 amino acids. CDR1 SGHRS and CDR2 YFSETQ come from the germline V gene. The CDR3 sequence is CASSLRTGEKLFF. The CDR3 DNA reads TGCGCCAGCAGCCTTCGAACGGGTGAAAAACTGTTTTTT.

This chain joins TRBV28 and TRBJ1-1; D is possibly TRBD1 (5 bases). The ends were cut back, 11 bases at V and 0 bases at J, with 19 bases in the middle. The germline gives CDR1 MDHEN, CDR2 SYDVKM. This CDR3 is 15 amino acids long. The CDR3 region is CAARRRGQMNTEAFF. The CDR3 DNA sequence: TGTGCCGCCCGCAGGAGGGGCCAGATGAACACTGAAGCTTTCTTT.

The chain combines TRBV7-9 with TRBJ2-7; maybe TRBD1 (5 bases). Trimming removed 0 bases at V and 5 bases at J, with 11 bases between. The CDR3 extends over 14 amino acids. Germline assignment: CDR1 SEHNR and CDR2 FQNEAQ (reference sequence). The CDR3 DNA reads as TGTGCCAGCAGCTTAGCAGGGGCCTTGGACGAGCAGTACTTC. Translating gives CASSLAGALDEQYF.

The rearrangement uses TRBV18 and TRBJ2-7; D may be TRBD1 (5 bases). The germline V gene encodes CDR1 KGHSH and CDR2 LQKENI. Trimming removed 0 bases from V and 0 bases from J, with 9 bases in between. The CDR3 covers 15 residues. CDR3: CASSPPNRFSYEQYF. CDR3 bases: TGTGCCAGCTCACCACCGAACAGGTTCTCCTACGAGCAGTACTTC.

This clone was counted between two and nine times. V gene TRBV5-1 combines with J gene TRBJ1-1; tentative D call: TRBD1 (6 bases). Between the trimmed V and J ends, which lost 3 bases and 3 bases, there was a span of 12 bases. CDR1 is SGHRS and CDR2 is YFSETQ in the germline V gene. The CDR3 length is 14 residues. This chain's CDR3 is CASSSQGLYTEAFF. The CDR3 DNA sequence: TGCGCCAGCAGCTCGCAGGGGTTGTACACTGAAGCTTTCTTT.

The sample holds a few counts of this clone. CDR3 amino acids: CATSRNQGSSNQPQHF. CDR3 bases: TGTGCCACCAGCAGGAACCAGGGAAGTAGCAATCAGCCCCAGCATTTT. This chain joins TRBV15 and TRBJ1-5; D perhaps matches TRBD1 (5 bases). This CDR3 spans 16 amino acids. Per the germline V gene, CDR1 is LNHNV and CDR2 is YYDKDF (reference sequence). Trimming took 3 bases from V and 0 from J, leaving 12 bases between them.

J is TRBJ2-4 and V is TRBV7-8; D uncertain. This CDR3 comprises 14 residues. Trimming took 1 base from V and 4 from J, leaving 8 bases between them. Germline CDR1 and CDR2: SGHVS and FQNEAQ. This chain's CDR3 is CASSLGRAKNIQYF. CDR3 bases: TGTGCCAGCAGCTTAGGTAGAGCTAAAAACATTCAGTACTTC.

This clone was detected a few times. The genes are TRBV5-4 and TRBJ1-4; 7 positions agree with TRBD1. The ends lost 4 bases at V and 8 bases at J; junction bases unmatched: 8. Germline CDR1 and CDR2: SGHNT and YYREEE (reference sequence). CDR3 length: 14 amino acids. The CDR3 nucleotides read TGTGCCAGCAGCAAGGGGGCCTCGAACGAAAAACTGTTTTTT. Protein: CASSKGASNEKLFF.

The rearrangement uses TRBV5-1 and TRBJ2-7, with TRBD2 as a possible D gene (5 bases). Between the trimmed V and J ends, which lost 0 bases and 6 bases, there was a span of 13 bases. Per germline, CDR1 SGHRS and CDR2 YFSETQ. This CDR3 is 14 amino acids long. CDR3 coding DNA: TGCGCCAGCAGCTTGGGAACTAGATGGGGCGAGCAGTACTTC. Residues: CASSLGTRWGEQYF.

The chain employs TRBV6-6 and TRBJ2-2, with D maybe TRBD1 (6 bases). The V and J ends lost 7 bases and 4 bases respectively, with 16 bases between them. This CDR3 comprises 15 residues. In germline, CDR1 is MNHNY, CDR2 SVGAGI (reference sequence). For the CDR3, the DNA is TGTGCCAGCACCAGAAAGAGCAGGGGCACCGGGGAGCTGTTTTTT. Residues: CASTRKSRGTGELFF.

This clone was counted once. The chain recombines TRBV28 with TRBJ1-4; 8 nucleotides line up with TRBD1. CDR3 length: 17 residues. Trimming removed 7 bases from V and 8 bases from J; junction bases left unmatched: 18. The germline CDR1 and CDR2 sequences are MDHEN and SYDVKM. The CDR3 DNA follows: TGTGCCAGCACCCCTCTGGGGGGGGGACAGGCCTACGAAAAACTGTTTTTT. This sequence encodes CASTPLGGGQAYEKLFF. Filled out from reference TRBV28 and TRBJ1-4, the complete variable domain reads DVKVTQSSRYLVKRTGEKVFLECVQDMDHENMFWYRQDPGLGLRLIYFSYDVKMKEKGDIPEGYSVSREKKERFSLILESASTNQTSMYLCASTPLGGGQAYEKLFFGSGTQLSVL.

V usage is TRBV6-5 and J usage is TRBJ2-3, with D unclear. Between the trimmed V and J ends, which lost 2 bases and 5 bases, there was a span of 11 bases. Per germline, CDR1 MNHEY and CDR2 SVGAGI. This CDR3 is 14 amino acids long. The CDR3 coding sequence is TGTGCCAGCAGTTACGGGCAGGTCAGAGATACGCAGTATTTT. It is translated as CASSYGQVRDTQYF.

V is TRBV5-1 and J is TRBJ2-4; D call uncertain. CDR1 SGHRS and CDR2 YFSETQ come from the germline V gene. The CDR3 is 14 amino acids. Between the trimmed V and J ends, which lost 0 bases and 6 bases, there was a span of 10 bases. The CDR3 sequence: CASSLGQVGNIQYF. CDR3 coding DNA: TGCGCCAGCAGCTTGGGACAAGTGGGAAACATTCAGTACTTC.

This chain joins TRBV19 and TRBJ1-2; D possibly corresponds to TRBD1 (5 bases). This CDR3 has 12 residues. Trimming pared 6 bases from V and 7 bases from J, leaving 12 bases between. Germline V gene lookup returns CDR1 LNHDA and CDR2 SQIVND (reference sequence). The CDR3: CASRLQGGGYTF. CDR3 coding DNA: TGTGCCAGTAGGCTTCAGGGAGGTGGCTACACCTTC.

V is TRBV19 and J is TRBJ1-2; weak D call: TRBD1 (6 bases). The length of the CDR3 is 16 residues. Trimming removed 5 bases at V and 3 bases at J, with 19 bases between. From germline, CDR1 is LNHDA and CDR2 SQIVND (reference sequence). CDR3 loop: CASSPRGATGDYGYTF. Written as DNA, the CDR3 is TGTGCCAGTAGTCCCAGGGGCGCCACCGGCGACTATGGCTACACCTTC.

The genes are TRBV10-2 and TRBJ2-7; D perhaps matches TRBD2 (5 bases). Germline CDR1 is WSHSY and CDR2 is SAAADI. The V end lost 3 bases, the J end lost 2 bases, and 14 bases lay between the germline ends. This CDR3 is built from 15 residues. DNA for the CDR3: TGCGCCAGCAGTGATCTTCGGGGTCTCCCCTACGAGCAGTACTTC. Protein: CASSDLRGLPYEQYF.

This clone was counted only a few times. The CDR3 DNA reads as TGTGCCAGCAGGTTGACAGATAACACTGAAGCTTTCTTT. The encoded protein is CASRLTDNTEAFF. The chain couples TRBV6-5 to TRBJ1-1; D is perhaps TRBD1 (5 bases). Per the germline V gene, CDR1 is MNHEY and CDR2 is SVGAGI. V was shortened by 6 bases and J by 2 bases, with 10 bases between the two germline ends. The CDR3 consists of 13 residues.

V gene TRBV7-9 combines with J gene TRBJ2-7; D remains unclear. Germline lookup yields CDR1 SEHNR and CDR2 FQNEAQ (reference sequence). This CDR3 is 11 amino acids long. Written as DNA, the CDR3 is TGTGCCAGCACTGAGCCCCCGTTCGCTTCTGTC. This encodes CASTEPPFASV.

V gene TRBV5-1 combines with J gene TRBJ2-7; 10 nucleotides align to TRBD1. This CDR3 spans 14 amino acids. CDR1 and CDR2 (germline): SGHRS, YFSETQ. Unmatched junction bases numbered 6, after V lost 4 bases and J lost 5 bases. Written as DNA, the CDR3 is TGCGCCAGCAGCACCGGGACAGGGGTGGACGAGCAGTACTTC. Protein sequence: CASSTGTGVDEQYF.

CDR3 in DNA: TGCGCCAGCAGCCAAGACAGGGGGCTCACCGGGGAGCTGTTTTTT. Amino acid sequence: CASSQDRGLTGELFF. This chain joins TRBV4-1 and TRBJ2-2; 8 bases line up with TRBD1. Losses at the gene ends were 0 bases for V and 4 bases for J; bases not matched to a gene: 1. The CDR3 loop spans 15 amino acids. Germline CDR1 is MGHRA and CDR2 is YSYEKL.

This clone has a handful of counts. CDR3 sequence reads: CASSEGWGIYGYTF. CDR3 sequence (DNA): TGTGCCAGCAGTGAAGGGTGGGGCATCTATGGCTACACCTTC. The chain carries TRBV2 and TRBJ1-2; a possible D gene is TRBD1 (5 bases). The CDR3 extends over 14 amino acids. V gave up 1 base and J gave up 4 bases, with 10 bases separating them. Germline CDR1 is SNHLY and CDR2 is FYNNEI.

The chain links TRBV6-1 to TRBJ2-3; 8 bases line up with TRBD2. J gave up 2 bases and V 2 bases, and 12 bases lay outside the gene matches. Germline lookup yields CDR1 MNHNS and CDR2 SASEGT. This CDR3 has 18 amino acids. The DNA for the CDR3 is TGTGCCAGCAGTGAATGGGTGCAGCGGGGGTGGGACACAGATACGCAGTATTTT. Translation: CASSEWVQRGWDTDTQYF.

This chain joins TRBV30 and TRBJ2-7; 9 nucleotides agree with TRBD2. The V segment lost 3 bases and the J segment 7 bases; nucleotides outside the gene matches: 13. This CDR3 has 15 residues. Germline CDR1 reads GTSNPN; CDR2 reads SVGIG (reference sequence). The CDR3 region is CAWRVSGGIQREQYF. The CDR3 DNA reads TGTGCCTGGAGAGTGAGCGGGGGGATCCAGCGGGAGCAGTACTTC.